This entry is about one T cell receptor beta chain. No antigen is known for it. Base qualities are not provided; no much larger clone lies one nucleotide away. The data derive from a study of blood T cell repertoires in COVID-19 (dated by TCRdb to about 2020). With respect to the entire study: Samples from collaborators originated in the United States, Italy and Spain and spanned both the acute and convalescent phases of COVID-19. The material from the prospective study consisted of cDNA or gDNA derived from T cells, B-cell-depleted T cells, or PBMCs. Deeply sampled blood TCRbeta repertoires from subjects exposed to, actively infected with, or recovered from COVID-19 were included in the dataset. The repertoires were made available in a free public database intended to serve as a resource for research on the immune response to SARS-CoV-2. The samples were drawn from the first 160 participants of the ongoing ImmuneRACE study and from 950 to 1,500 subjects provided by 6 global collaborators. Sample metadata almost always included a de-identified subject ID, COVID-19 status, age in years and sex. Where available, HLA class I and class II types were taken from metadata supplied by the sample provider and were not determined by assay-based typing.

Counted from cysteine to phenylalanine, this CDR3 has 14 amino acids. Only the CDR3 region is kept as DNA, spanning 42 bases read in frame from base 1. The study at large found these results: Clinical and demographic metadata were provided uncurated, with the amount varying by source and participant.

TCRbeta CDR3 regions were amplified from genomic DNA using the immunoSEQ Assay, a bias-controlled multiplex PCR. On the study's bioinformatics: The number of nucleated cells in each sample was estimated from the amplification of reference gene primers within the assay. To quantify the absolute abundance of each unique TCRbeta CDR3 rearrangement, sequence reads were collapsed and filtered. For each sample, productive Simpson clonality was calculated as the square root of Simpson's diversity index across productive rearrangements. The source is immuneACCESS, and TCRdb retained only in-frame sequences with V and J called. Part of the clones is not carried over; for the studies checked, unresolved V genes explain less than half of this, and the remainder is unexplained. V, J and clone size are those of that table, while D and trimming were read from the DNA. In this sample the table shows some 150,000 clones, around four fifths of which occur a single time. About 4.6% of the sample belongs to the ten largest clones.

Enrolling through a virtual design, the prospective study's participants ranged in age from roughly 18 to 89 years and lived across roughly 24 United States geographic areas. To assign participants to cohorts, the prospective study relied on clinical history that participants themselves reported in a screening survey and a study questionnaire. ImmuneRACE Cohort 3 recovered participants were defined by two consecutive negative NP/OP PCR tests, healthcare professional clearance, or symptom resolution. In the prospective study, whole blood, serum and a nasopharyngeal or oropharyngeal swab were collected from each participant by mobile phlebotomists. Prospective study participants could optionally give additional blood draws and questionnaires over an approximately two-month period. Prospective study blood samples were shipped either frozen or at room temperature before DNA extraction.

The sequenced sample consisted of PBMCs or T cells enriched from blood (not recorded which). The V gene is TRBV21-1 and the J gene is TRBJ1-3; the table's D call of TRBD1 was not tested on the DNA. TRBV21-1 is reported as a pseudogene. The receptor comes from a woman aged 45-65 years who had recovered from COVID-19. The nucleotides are TGTGCCAGCAGCACCCAGACAGGGGGAAACACCATATATTTT. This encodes CASSTQTGGNTIYF.